The source of this T cell receptor beta chain is a study of blood T cell repertoires in COVID-19. Looking at the study overall: Some COVID-19 samples were acute and others convalescent; all came from the United States, Italy and Spain. T cells, B-cell-depleted T cells, or PBMCs supplied cDNA or gDNA.

Using immunoSEQ multiplex PCR, the repertoire was profiled, and TCRdb retains in-frame clones only, with some absent. The data hold roughly 43,000 clones, with 88% observed a single time. CDR3 size: 17 residues. Trimming left V 4 bases short and J 6 bases short, with 23 bases between. Germline V gene data show CDR1 as MNHEY and CDR2 as SMNVEV (reference sequence). This TCR was sampled from a human donor in a cohort sampled during active COVID-19. The sequenced sample consisted of peripheral blood. The V call is TRBV27, the J call TRBJ2-3; maybe TRBD1 (6 bases). The chain's CDR3 is CASSSLYRESWGDTQYF. CDR3 bases: TGTGCCAGCAGTTCCCTCTACAGGGAATCGTGGGGGGATACGCAGTATTTT.